This TCR beta chain was identified in a study of T cell responses to AZD1222 COVID-19 vaccine. Study-level points and caveats: Nearly half of unique spike-specific TCRs reportedly avoided B.1.351 and B.1.1.7 mutated regions.

The CDR3 contains 13 residues. Germline assignment: CDR1 ENHRY and CDR2 SYGVKD. V lost 6 bases and J lost 5; bases outside the gene matches: 5. The protocol was immunoSEQ multiplex PCR, while the TCRdb copy is restricted to in-frame clones and leaves out a portion. The sample yields some 150,000 clones, about nine tenths seen once. This clone was counted a single time. The antigen is unknown. Recipients boosted at about 4 weeks or about 12 weeks are pooled. The chain recombines TRBV10-3 with TRBJ1-1, with TRBD1 matching 8 bases. Sequenced here: peripheral blood, sampled 28 days after the second AZD1222 dose. The sequence was obtained from an adult who received the AZD1222 COVID-19 vaccine. CDR3 bases: TGTGCCATCAGCACAGGGGGGAGGACTGAAGCTTTCTTT. Translation: CAISTGGRTEAFF.